The T cell receptor (beta chain) described here comes from a study of PD-1 blockade in classical Hodgkin lymphoma. Trimming took off 1 base at V and 4 bases at J, with 19 bases between the two ends. Germline values: CDR1 SGHTA, CDR2 FQGNSA. The CDR3 spans 17 residues. Time point given: newly diagnosed, previously untreated cHL patient sample. Acting as the comparison were PBMCs from newly diagnosed, untreated classical Hodgkin lymphoma. Study-wide results and caveats: The causes of the repertoire differences, possibly disease activity or prior therapy, remain undefined. The study reported lower baseline TCR diversity in newly diagnosed patients than in healthy donors.

Libraries were prepared by immunoSEQ multiplex PCR; TCRdb keeps only in-frame clonotypes and omits some of them. The sample contains 25,000 to 35,000 clones, 85% to 95% of which appear only once. For this clone: The antigen remains unidentified.

The sequence was collected from a human donor with classical Hodgkin lymphoma. The V call is TRBV7-2, the J call TRBJ1-1, with D unresolved. Sequenced material: peripheral blood mononuclear cells (PBMCs). The DNA for the CDR3 is TGTGCCAGCAGCTTAGTCTCCGTTGGGAGCGGCGGCACTGAAGCTTTCTTT. Translated: CASSLVSVGSGGTEAFF. Full variable domain (missing parts from reference TRBV7-2 and TRBJ1-1): GAGVSQSPSNKVTEKGKDVELRCDPISGHTALYWYRQSLGQGLEFLIYFQGNSAPDKSGLPSDRFSAERTGGSVSTLTIQRTQQEDSAVYLCASSLVSVGSGGTEAFFGQGTRLTVV.